This T cell receptor (beta chain) was sequenced during a study of T cell responses to AZD1222 COVID-19 vaccine. Study-wide points: Donors in the cohort were predominantly white British and more often female, and clonal diversity was possibly underestimated. Close to half of all spike-specific TCRs reportedly target regions of the variants that are unmutated. The number of AZD1222 recipients seropositive at baseline was only five or six.

TCRdb's table, derived via immunoSEQ multiplex PCR, lists solely in-frame clones and lacks some. The top ten clones hold around 4.3% of a sample with 130,000 to 150,000 clones, approximately 78% of them seen once. With respect to this clone: Its antigen is not identified.

Sequenced material: peripheral blood, taken on day 0 of MenACWY control vaccination. This sequence was found in an adult in good health.

The CDR3 loop is CASSFGGKPSYNEQFF. The CDR3 DNA sequence: TGTGCCAGCAGCTTCGGGGGCAAGCCCTCCTACAATGAGCAGTTCTTC. The chain carries TRBV5-4 and TRBJ2-1; D is possibly TRBD1 or TRBD2 (6 bases each). The CDR3 is 16 residues long. V shed 2 bases and J shed 0 bases, with 12 bases lying between them. Germline values: CDR1 SGHNT, CDR2 YYREEE (reference sequence).